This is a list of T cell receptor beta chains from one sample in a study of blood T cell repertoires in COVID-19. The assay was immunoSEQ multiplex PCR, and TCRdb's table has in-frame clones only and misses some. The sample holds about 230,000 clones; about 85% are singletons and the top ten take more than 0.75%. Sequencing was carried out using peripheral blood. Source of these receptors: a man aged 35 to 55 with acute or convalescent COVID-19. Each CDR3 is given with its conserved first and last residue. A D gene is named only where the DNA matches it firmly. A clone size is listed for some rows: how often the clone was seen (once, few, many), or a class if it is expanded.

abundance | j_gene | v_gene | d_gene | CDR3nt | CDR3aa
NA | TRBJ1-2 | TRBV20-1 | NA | TGCAGTGCTGGTGGGGGGGAAGCTGGCTACACCTTC | CSAGGGEAGYTF
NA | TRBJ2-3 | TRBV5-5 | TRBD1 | TGTGCCAGCAGCTTGTTTACGGGACAGGGTATTGATACGCAGTATTTT | CASSLFTGQGIDTQYF
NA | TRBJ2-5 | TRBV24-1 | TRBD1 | TGTGCCACCAGTGATTTGGGGGGCCAAGGGGGCTTAGGGGAGAAAGAGACCCAGTACTTC | CATSDLGGQGGLGEKETQYF
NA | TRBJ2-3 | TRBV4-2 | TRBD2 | TGTGCCAGCAGCCAAGCCGGGGACTACACAGATACGCAGTATTTT | CASSQAGDYTDTQYF
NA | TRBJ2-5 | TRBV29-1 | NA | TGCAGCGCATACCGAGGGGGAAGGGGGACCCAGTACTTC | CSAYRGGRGTQYF
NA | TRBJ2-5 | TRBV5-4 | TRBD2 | TGTGCCAGCAGCGACCGACTAGCGGGGGGGCAAGAGACCCAGTACTTC | CASSDRLAGGQETQYF
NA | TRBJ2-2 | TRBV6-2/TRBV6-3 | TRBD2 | TGTGCCAGCAGTCCCGGGGGGGCCTCCACCGGGGAGCTGTTTTTT | CASSPGGASTGELFF
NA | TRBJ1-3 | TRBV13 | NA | TGTGCCAGCAGCTTAGGGGCAGGCTCTGGAAACACCATATATTTT | CASSLGAGSGNTIYF
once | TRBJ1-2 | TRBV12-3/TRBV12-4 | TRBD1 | TGTGCCAGCAGCCTAGGGACAGGGTCCGGCTACACCTTC | CASSLGTGSGYTF
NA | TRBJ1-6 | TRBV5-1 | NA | TGCGCCAGCAGGAGGGAATCAAATAATTCACCCCTCCACTTT | CASRRESNNSPLHF
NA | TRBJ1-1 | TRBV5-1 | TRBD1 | TGCGCCAGCAGCTTTACAGGGGTTGGTGAAGCTTTCTTT | CASSFTGVGEAFF
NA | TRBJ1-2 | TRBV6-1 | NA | TGTGCCAGCAGTGAATACTGGGGGGCTAACTATGGCTACACCTTC | CASSEYWGANYGYTF
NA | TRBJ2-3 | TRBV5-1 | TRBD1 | TGCGCCAGCAGCTTTATGGGACAGGGGGTGGGAGATACGCAGTATTTT | CASSFMGQGVGDTQYF
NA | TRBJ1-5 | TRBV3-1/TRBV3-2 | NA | TGTGCCAGCGGACATGGACAATCAGGTCAGCCCCAGCATTTT | CASGHGQSGQPQHF
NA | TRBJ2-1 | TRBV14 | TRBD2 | TGTGCCAGCAGCTCAATAGACGGACTAGCGGCGTACAATGAGCAGTTCTTC | CASSSIDGLAAYNEQFF
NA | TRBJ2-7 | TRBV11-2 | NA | TGTGCCAGCAGCATGGACAGCGGCCCCTCCTACGAGCAGTACTTC | CASSMDSGPSYEQYF
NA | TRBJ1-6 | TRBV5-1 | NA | TGCGCCAGCAGCTTGGCTGGGGGCGAGGGTCTTCCCCTCCACTTT | CASSLAGGEGLPLHF
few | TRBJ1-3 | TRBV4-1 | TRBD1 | TGCGCCAGCAGCCAGTCCAGGGGGCAAGGTGGAAACACCATATATTTT | CASSQSRGQGGNTIYF
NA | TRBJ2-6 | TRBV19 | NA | TGTGCCAGTAGTATTGCAGGGGGGCAGGCTGGGGCCAACGTCCTGACTTTC | CASSIAGGQAGANVLTF
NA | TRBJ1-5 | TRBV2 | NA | TGTGCCAGCAGGACAGCGTATAGCAATCAGCCCCAGCATTTT | CASRTAYSNQPQHF
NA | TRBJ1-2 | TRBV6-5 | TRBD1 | TGTGCCAGCACTCTCCGGGACAGATTAGACTTC | CASTLRDRLDF
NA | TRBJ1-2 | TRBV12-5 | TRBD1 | TGTGCTAGTGGTATCCCCCACCGGGACAGGGGCCGACAACACTATGGCTACACCTTC | CASGIPHRDRGRQHYGYTF